The 7 T cell receptor beta chains below all came from one sample that was sequenced in a study of T cells in narcolepsy. This table comes from immunoSEQ multiplex PCR, and its TCRdb copy is limited to in-frame clones, with some not included. The sample shows around 30,000 clones, roughly 86% of them seen only once. The specimen sequenced was memory (CD45RA-) CD4+ T cells from blood. These receptors were obtained from a human donor in good health.

The V and J genes are TRBV30 and TRBJ1-1; D not certain. V lost 8 bases, J lost 4 bases, and 17 bases lay in between. Germline V lookup: CDR1 GTSNPN, CDR2 SVGIG (reference sequence). CDR3 length: 13 residues. CDR3: CARKVVGSTEAFF. CDR3 nucleotides: TGTGCCCGGAAGGTTGTGGGGAGCACTGAAGCTTTCTTT.

This sequence joins TRBV5-1 and TRBJ2-7; D might be TRBD1 (6 bases). Germline CDR1 and CDR2: SGHRS and YFSETQ. The CDR3 has 15 residues. Trimming pared 4 bases from V and 4 bases from J, leaving 18 bases between. The CDR3 bases are TGCGCCAGCAGCCCCCGACAGGACAAGCCTTACGAGCAGTACTTC. Its translation is CASSPRQDKPYEQYF.

The chain carries TRBV29-1 and TRBJ2-7, with 8 bases identical to TRBD2. The germline CDR1 and CDR2 sequences are SQVTM and ANQGSEA. This CDR3 contains 12 residues. The V gene end was trimmed by 6 bases and the J gene end by 4 bases; junction bases not matched to a gene: 5. The CDR3 region is CSVRGADYEQYF. Written as DNA, the CDR3 is TGCAGCGTGCGGGGGGCCGATTACGAGCAGTACTTC.

The chain recombines TRBV5-6 with TRBJ1-1, with TRBD1 identical over 8 bases. This CDR3 spans 15 amino acids. Trimming at V came to 3 bases and at J to 11 bases, leaving 15 bases not matched to a gene. Looked up from germline, CDR1 is SGHDT and CDR2 is YYEEEE. The CDR3 reads CASSWGWTGMMDAFF. In DNA form, the CDR3 reads TGTGCCAGCAGCTGGGGCTGGACAGGGATGATGGATGCTTTCTTT.

The chain combines TRBV11-3 with TRBJ2-3; possible D gene TRBD2, 6 bases. The germline V gene has CDR1 SGHNT and CDR2 YENEEA. The CDR3 extends over 18 amino acids. With 2 bases removed from V and 4 bases from J, the gap between germline ends came to 22 bases. The DNA of the CDR3 is TGTGCCAGCAGCTTAACCGCCTCTGTTCGGGGGAGCGCAGATACGCAGTATTTT. Translation gives CASSLTASVRGSADTQYF.

This chain connects TRBV9 to TRBJ2-2; 11 nucleotides align to TRBD2. Germline CDR1 and CDR2: SGDLS and YYNGEE. CDR3 length: 16 amino acids. Losses at the gene ends were 2 bases for V and 5 bases for J; bases not matched to a gene: 5. The CDR3: CASSVSGGARTGELFF. The CDR3, as DNA: TGTGCCAGCAGCGTTAGCGGGGGGGCTAGGACCGGGGAGCTGTTTTTT.

The genes are TRBV6-5 and TRBJ1-1; tentatively, D is TRBD1 (6 bases). The CDR3 sequence is 14 residues long. Looked up from germline, CDR1 is MNHEY and CDR2 is SVGAGI. Trimming removed 4 bases at V and 1 base at J, with 10 bases between. The CDR3 protein is CASSSQTGNTEAFF. CDR3 DNA: TGTGCCAGCAGTTCACAGACAGGGAACACTGAAGCTTTCTTT.